This entry is about one TCR beta chain. This clone is a singleton in its sample. This clone's antigen is unknown. No quality values exist for individual bases; no much larger clone is one base distant. This record belongs to a study of blood T cell repertoires in COVID-19 (dated by TCRdb to 2019 to 2021). General notes on the study: The collaborator samples originated in the United States, Italy and Spain and spanned the acute and convalescent phases of COVID-19. Nearly every sample came with metadata listing a de-identified subject ID, COVID-19 status, age in years and sex. The prospective study material was composed of cDNA or gDNA derived from T cells, B-cell-depleted T cells, or PBMCs. Deeply sampled blood TCRbeta repertoires from subjects exposed to, actively infected with, or recovered from COVID-19 were included in the dataset. Samples were obtained from the ongoing ImmuneRACE study (first 160 participants) and from 1,254 subjects provided by 6 global collaborators. Where HLA class I and class II types were available, the types were taken from metadata supplied by the sample provider, not from assay-based typing. The repertoires were released in a freely available public database intended as a resource for research on the immune response to SARS-CoV-2.

Each collaborating institution followed its own protocols to collect whole blood in K2EDTA tubes. For TCRbeta analysis, collaborator samples were shipped as frozen whole blood, as isolated PBMCs, or as DNA extracted from either sample type. Study-wide findings and limitations: The quantity of clinical and demographic metadata differed by source and by participant and was supplied without curation.

TCRbeta CDR3 regions were amplified from genomic DNA using the immunoSEQ Assay, a bias-controlled multiplex PCR. The study's own analysis went as follows. Within the assay, amplification of reference gene primers was used to estimate how many nucleated cells each sample contained. To quantify the absolute abundance of each unique TCRbeta CDR3 rearrangement, sequence reads were collapsed and filtered. For each sample, productive Simpson clonality was calculated as the square root of Simpson's diversity index across productive rearrangements. Entries here come from immuneACCESS through TCRdb and include only in-frame sequences with V and J called. Some clones fail to appear in such tables; in the studies checked, an unresolved V gene covers under half of the shortfall, and the cause of the remainder is unknown. V, J and clone size are taken as reported in that table, and D and trimming were inferred from the DNA itself. This sample comprises some 88,000 clones, 91% of them detected only once. Roughly 1.8% of the sample comes from the top ten.

From cysteine to phenylalanine, the CDR3 is 16 amino acids long. The kept DNA is CDR3 alone, 48 bases in frame from the first base. V gives up 4 bases and J gives up 3 bases, and the segment between their germline ends measures 18 bases. The germline V gene yields MDHEN for CDR1 and SYDVKM for CDR2. The sequenced sample was peripheral blood. The rearrangement combines TRBV28 with TRBJ1-2, with TRBD1 perhaps the D gene, on 6 matching bases. The sequence was collected from a human donor with active COVID-19. The donor label of this sample is uncertain. The DNA reads as follows: TGTGCCAGCAGTTCCACCGGGACACCTGTGGACTATGGCTACACCTTC. This codes for CASSSTGTPVDYGYTF.